This is a list of T cell receptor beta chains from one sample in a study of cytomegalovirus exposure and HLA in healthy donors. Using immunoSEQ multiplex PCR, the repertoire was profiled, and TCRdb retains in-frame clones only, with some absent. The profile covers around 91,000 clones, with around 84% appearing a single time and around 2.3% taken by the ten largest. Sequenced: PBMCs. These receptors came from a man in his late teens or twenties in good health and CMV-seronegative. The CDR3 runs from the conserved cysteine through the conserved F or W. A D gene is named only where the DNA matches it firmly.

d_gene,j_gene,v_gene,CDR3aa
TRBD1,TRBJ1-1,TRBV6-5,CASSYSPDRGTEAFF
-,TRBJ2-1,TRBV5-1,CASSLGQGYNEQFF
-,TRBJ2-7,TRBV5-4,CASRVRVYYEQYF
-,TRBJ2-6,TRBV6-6,CASYSGANVLTF
-,TRBJ2-5,TRBV19,CASSLGTPQETQYF
TRBD2,TRBJ2-1,TRBV7-9,CASSLGSGRMNEQFF
-,TRBJ1-5,TRBV7-2,CASSLEQGRNQPQHF
-,TRBJ1-5,TRBV2,CASSESTGSNQPQHF
-,TRBJ1-5,TRBV6-5,CASRQGGGNQPQHF
TRBD1,TRBJ1-2,TRBV7-2,CASSPTGGYYGYTF
-,TRBJ2-7,TRBV13,CASSLGLGAAGGSYEQYF
-,TRBJ2-2,TRBV5-4,CASSLRLANTGELFF
-,TRBJ1-5,TRBV6-1,CASSERRESNQPQHF
TRBD1,TRBJ1-1,TRBV30,CAWTHLTGRTEAFF
TRBD1,TRBJ2-2,TRBV2,CASSDGDRGNGELFF
TRBD2,TRBJ2-5,TRBV7-2,CASSQGVLAGGPLVETQYF
-,TRBJ2-3,TRBV27,CASSPGVEDTQYF
-,TRBJ2-7,TRBV27,CASSSIYEQYF
TRBD2,TRBJ2-1,TRBV30,CAWNSGTAYHEQFF
-,TRBJ1-2,TRBV29-1,CSVEDEGGRYTF
-,TRBJ1-1,TRBV30,CAWSPPGWGNTEAFF
-,TRBJ2-7,TRBV7-9,CASSLRTDFSYEQYF
-,TRBJ2-2,TRBV10-2,CASLEWTVTGTGELFF
TRBD2,TRBJ2-7,TRBV25-1,CASSFQRGYEQYF
-,TRBJ2-2,TRBV12-2,CASRLVRTGGTGELFF
-,TRBJ2-7,TRBV4-3,CASSHNAGTQTYEQYF
TRBD1,TRBJ2-7,TRBV5-1,CASSLQGSLTEQYF
TRBD2,TRBJ2-4,TRBV29-1,CSVSGEGSKNIQYF
-,TRBJ2-1,TRBV5-6,CASSPALADEQFF
TRBD1,TRBJ1-5,TRBV30,CAWRGQGGNQPQHF